A selection of T cell receptor beta chains follows, all from one sample in a study of response to subunit inactivated influenza vaccine. TCRdb re-derived calls from the RT-PCR reads in MiXCR, one entry per CDR3 protein. The sample yields over 650,000 distinct CDR3 sequences, approximately 18% seen once. The starting material was PBMCs from blood, obtained less than 6 days after vaccination. The receptor source for this set is a man between 45 and 60 years old who received an inactivated influenza vaccine. CDR3s include the opening cysteine and the closing phenylalanine or tryptophan. A D gene is named only where the DNA matches it firmly. For some rows the clone size is stated as once, few or many, or as a class when expanded; others skip it.

TRBJ2-5 | . | TRBV15 | 14 | few | TGTGCCACCAGCATCGGGACCTCGCTAGAGACCCAGTACTTC | CATSIGTSLETQYF
TRBJ2-7 | TRBD1 | TRBV20-1 | 14 | . | TGCAGTGCTAGAGAGGGACAGGGATCCTACGAGCAGTACTTC | CSAREGQGSYEQYF
TRBJ1-5 | . | TRBV20-1 | 12 | few | TGCAGTGCTCTCACTACAGCTTCGCTCCAGCATTTT | CSALTTASLQHF
TRBJ2-3 | . | TRBV12-3/TRBV12-4 | 14 | . | TGTGCCAGCAGAATGACAGTAAGAACAGATACGCAGTATTTT | CASRMTVRTDTQYF
TRBJ2-7 | TRBD1 | TRBV27 | 15 | . | TGTGCCAGCAGTTTACAGGGGGCGAGCTCCTACGAGCAGTACTTC | CASSLQGASSYEQYF
TRBJ2-1 | TRBD1 | TRBV7-9 | 14 | . | TGTGCCAGCATGACAGGGGGAGCCTACAATGAGCAGTTCTTC | CASMTGGAYNEQFF
TRBJ2-7 | TRBD1 | TRBV6-2/TRBV6-3 | 13 | few | TGTGCCAGCAGTCGTACGGGACAGTACGAGCAGTACTTC | CASSRTGQYEQYF
TRBJ2-1 | . | TRBV12-3/TRBV12-4 | 14 | many | TGTGCCAGCAGTTTACGGACAGCATACAATGAGCAGTTCTTC | CASSLRTAYNEQFF
TRBJ2-1 | TRBD1 | TRBV2 | 14 | few | TGTGCCAGCAGTGTGGGGACAGGGGCCAATGAGCAGTTCTTC | CASSVGTGANEQFF
TRBJ2-3 | TRBD2 | TRBV9 | 16 | few | TGTGCCAGCAGCACTCTAGCGGGAAAGAGCACAGATACGCAGTATTTT | CASSTLAGKSTDTQYF
TRBJ1-2 | . | TRBV20-1 | 12 | few | TGCAGTGCTAGTTCTGGGGTCTATGGCTACACCTTC | CSASSGVYGYTF
TRBJ2-1 | . | TRBV7-6 | 15 | once | TGTGCCAGCAGCCTTGGTTGGGGGTCCTACAATGAGCAGTTCTTC | CASSLGWGSYNEQFF
TRBJ2-7 | TRBD1 | TRBV29-1 | 14 | few | TGCAGCGTTGAAGAATCCGGACAGGGGATCGAGCAGTACTTC | CSVEESGQGIEQYF
TRBJ2-5 | . | TRBV5-1 | 14 | many | TGCGCCAGCAGCTTGCGGGGGTTCCAAGAGACCCAGTACTTC | CASSLRGFQETQYF
TRBJ2-1 | TRBD2 | TRBV12-3/TRBV12-4 | 13 | few | TGTGCCAGCACCCCCGGGAGGAACAATGAGCAGTTCTTC | CASTPGRNNEQFF
TRBJ2-1 | TRBD1 | TRBV20-1 | 13 | few | TGCAGTGCGGGACAGGGGGGAAGGGATGAGCAGTTCTTC | CSAGQGGRDEQFF
TRBJ1-2 | . | TRBV10-3 | 12 | few | TGTGCCATCTCTGGGGCAGGGTATGACTACACCTTC | CAISGAGYDYTF
TRBJ2-1 | TRBD1 | TRBV29-1 | 14 | many | TGCAGCGTGGCGTTAGGACAGGGGGGGGCTGAGCAGTTCTTC | CSVALGQGGAEQFF
TRBJ2-5 | . | TRBV7-2 | 14 | few | TGTGCCAGCGCCAAGGGGTCCGGTGAAGAGACCCAGTACTTC | CASAKGSGEETQYF
TRBJ2-1 | TRBD2 | TRBV5-1 | 15 | many | TGCGCCAGCAGCGATTTAGCGGGAGCCTACAATGAGCAGTTCTTC | CASSDLAGAYNEQFF
TRBJ2-5 | TRBD1 | TRBV4-2 | 17 | . | TGTGCCAGCAGCCCTTCCTTCGGACAGGGGACGCGAGAGACCCAGTACTTC | CASSPSFGQGTRETQYF
TRBJ2-1 | TRBD2 | TRBV6-4 | 15 | . | TGTGCCAGCAGTGAGACTAGCGGGGGGGCCGATGAGCAGTTCTTC | CASSETSGGADEQFF
TRBJ2-2 | . | TRBV4-3 | 15 | few | TGCGCCAGCAGCCAAGACCCTCTCCAGCCCGGGGAGCTGTTTTTT | CASSQDPLQPGELFF
TRBJ2-2 | TRBD2 | TRBV10-3 | 15 | . | TGTGCCACCTTGTATTCCGGGACTAGCGTCGGGGAGCTGTTTTTT | CATLYSGTSVGELFF
TRBJ2-1 | TRBD2 | TRBV6-2/TRBV6-3 | 16 | . | TGTGCCAGCAGTTACTCGAGGGCTAGCGGGAGTAATGAGCAGTTCTTC | CASSYSRASGSNEQFF
TRBJ2-1 | . | TRBV4-3 | 17 | few | TGCGCCAGCAGCCAAGATCTTACATGGGGGGATTACAATGAGCAGTTCTTC | CASSQDLTWGDYNEQFF
TRBJ1-4 | . | TRBV20-1 | 14 | many | TGCAGTGCTAGAGGAGAGGCAACCCGGGAAAAACTGTTTTTT | CSARGEATREKLFF
TRBJ1-4 | TRBD1 | TRBV4-3 | 15 | . | TGCGCCAGCAGCCAAACGACAGGGGGCGCGGGAAAACTGTTTTTT | CASSQTTGGAGKLFF
TRBJ2-5 | . | TRBV20-1 | 15 | few | TGCAGTGCTAGAAAGCGCTCGGGGGGCCGGGAGACCCAGTACTTC | CSARKRSGGRETQYF
TRBJ2-7 | . | TRBV11-2 | 15 | . | TGTGCCAGCAGCTTAGAGCCCAGGGCAAGAGGGGAGCAGTACTTC | CASSLEPRARGEQYF
TRBJ2-1 | . | TRBV7-2 | 12 | few | TGTGCCAGCAGCTCCTACCTCAATGAGCAGTTCTTC | CASSSYLNEQFF
TRBJ2-7 | TRBD2 | TRBV30 | 15 | . | TGTGCCTGGAGTTTCGGGGGGGCCCTCAGCTACGAGCAGTACTTC | CAWSFGGALSYEQYF
TRBJ2-2 | TRBD2 | TRBV5-1 | 18 | few | TGCGCCAGCAGCTTGGGGCTAGCGGGAGAAGTGAACACCGGGGAGCTGTTTTTT | CASSLGLAGEVNTGELFF
TRBJ2-7 | TRBD1 | TRBV2 | 15 | many | TGTGCCAGCAGTTACCGACAGGGAAGGACCTACGAGCAGTACTTC | CASSYRQGRTYEQYF
TRBJ2-2 | . | TRBV7-2 | 14 | few | TGTGCCAGCAGCTCGCCGACAGACACCGGGGAGCTGTTTTTT | CASSSPTDTGELFF
TRBJ2-5 | TRBD2 | TRBV24-1 | 14 | . | TGTGCCACCCAAGGACTAGGTGCTGTGGAGACCCAGTACTTC | CATQGLGAVETQYF
TRBJ2-5 | . | TRBV20-1 | 15 | few | TGCAGTGCTAGTCGTATGTCGGGAAGCCAGGAGACCCAGTACTTC | CSASRMSGSQETQYF
TRBJ2-3 | . | TRBV7-9 | 16 | few | TGTGCCAGCAGACCCCAGCGAAGAGGGAACACAGATACGCAGTATTTT | CASRPQRRGNTDTQYF
TRBJ1-1 | TRBD1 | TRBV28 | 18 | . | TGTGCCAGCAGTTGGTCCTGGGACAGCCTGGAGAGGAGCACTGAAGCTTTCTTT | CASSWSWDSLERSTEAFF
TRBJ2-5 | . | TRBV12-3/TRBV12-4 | 13 | . | TGTGCCAGCAGATCGGGCCAGGTCGGGACCCAGTACTTC | CASRSGQVGTQYF
TRBJ2-7 | . | TRBV10-2 | 15 | few | TGCGCCAGCAGTGAGGGGGCAGGGTACCCGTACGAGCAGTACTTC | CASSEGAGYPYEQYF